This entry concerns a single T cell receptor beta chain. Its antigen is not identified. The PCR contained 60 Vbeta and 13 Jbeta primers. Assay used: immunoSEQ multiplex PCR; TCRdb lists only in-frame clones, some missing. The sample lists 180,000 or so clones, just over 70% seen once, with 2% to 2.5% in the top ten. The sample is drawn from a study of cytomegalovirus exposure and HLA in healthy donors. Study at large: Among the roughly 430 genotyped donors, approximately 81% were placed in the Caucasian-associated ancestry cluster. General study findings and limits: Researchers reported in a later analysis that common viral pathogens appeared linked to several top clusters. The study found most TCR sequences rare, yet found some public TCRs in many donors. Later on, an analysis tied around 17,000 TCR beta sequences to HLA alleles at 0.05 false discovery rate.

Germline V gene sequence: CDR1 SGDLS, CDR2 YYNGEE. The CDR3 is made up of 13 amino acids. J lost 7 bases, V lost 3 bases, and 6 bases had no gene match. V usage is TRBV9 and J usage is TRBJ2-7, with 8 bases identical to TRBD1. The TCR sequence derives from a human donor in good health. The sequenced sample consisted of PBMCs. For the CDR3, the DNA is TGTGCCAGCAGCGGGATCAGGGGGCGAGAGCAGTACTTC. Protein sequence: CASSGIRGREQYF.